Listed here is a single T cell receptor beta chain. The entry originates in a study of blood T cell repertoires in COVID-19. Study summary: Some COVID-19 samples were acute and others convalescent; all came from the United States, Italy and Spain. Sources were T cells, B-cell-depleted T cells, or PBMCs; the material itself was cDNA or gDNA.

The germline V gene encodes CDR1 LNHDA and CDR2 SQIVND (reference sequence). The CDR3 totals 14 residues. V lost 6 bases and J 4 bases, leaving 12 bases between the germline ends. Methods used by the authors: Estimation of nucleated cell counts relied on the amplification of reference gene primers. This table comes from immunoSEQ multiplex PCR, and its TCRdb copy is limited to in-frame clones, with some not included. The V and J calls and clone size come from that table; D and trimming were worked out from the DNA. The sample carries about 150,000 clones, roughly 87% recorded once. This clonotype was obtained from a woman aged 55-70 years with active or convalescent COVID-19. Source material: peripheral blood. The chain joins TRBV19 to TRBJ2-2; no definite D call. CDR3 bases: TGTGCCAGTAGACCGACAATACTCACCGGGGAGCTGTTTTTT. Its translation is CASRPTILTGELFF. Full variable domain (remainder filled in from reference TRBV19 and TRBJ2-2): DGGITQSPKYLFRKEGQNVTLSCEQNLNHDAMYWYRQDPGQGLRLIYYSQIVNDFQKGDIAEGYSVSREKKESFPLTVTSAQKNPTAFYLCASRPTILTGELFFGEGSRLTVL.